This T cell receptor (beta chain) was sequenced in a study of blood T cell repertoires in COVID-19 (dated by TCRdb to about 2020). Notes on the research overall: Collaborator samples came from the United States, Italy and Spain and covered acute and convalescent phases of COVID-19. The prospective study material was composed of cDNA or gDNA derived from T cells, B-cell-depleted T cells, or PBMCs. Subjects who had been exposed to COVID-19, were actively infected with it, or had recovered from it provided the deeply sampled blood TCRbeta repertoires that made up the dataset. The repertoires were made available in a free public database intended to serve as a resource for research on the immune response to SARS-CoV-2. The samples were drawn from the first 160 participants of the ongoing ImmuneRACE study and from some 1,300 subjects provided by 6 global collaborators. A de-identified subject ID, COVID-19 status, age in years and sex were almost always included in the sample metadata. Where HLA class I and class II types were available, the types were taken from metadata supplied by the sample provider, not from assay-based typing.

Of note for this clone: Its antigen is not yet known. No base quality information exists; no much larger clone differs at one position.

The full study reports these points: How much clinical and demographic metadata was included differed by source and by participant, and the metadata was provided uncurated.

For CDR1 and CDR2, the germline V gene lists MNHEY and SVGAGI. Trimming costs V 5 bases and J 0 bases, and their ends lie 11 bases apart. The CDR3 holds 15 amino acids from the cysteine to the phenylalanine. Only CDR3 DNA is held: 45 bases, read in frame from base 1. TCRbeta CDR3 regions were amplified from genomic DNA by means of the immunoSEQ Assay, a bias-controlled multiplex PCR. In the paper's pipeline: Nucleated cell counts per sample were estimated from amplification of reference gene primers within the assay. To quantify the absolute abundance of each unique TCRbeta CDR3 rearrangement, sequence reads were collapsed and filtered. For each sample, productive Simpson clonality was calculated as the square root of Simpson's diversity index over productive rearrangements. TCRdb obtained this table from immuneACCESS and retained in-frame rearrangements with V and J assigned. These tables miss some clones; where compared with another copy, unresolved V genes account for less than half of the shortfall, and the remainder is unexplained. V and J calls and clone size are those listed in that table; D and trimming were worked out from the DNA. The sample table lists approximately 44,000 clones, approximately 90% of them with a count of one. Around 0.34% of the sample goes to the ten largest clones.

One collaborating source in Seattle enrolled patients during active infection and followed them longitudinally through the course of disease. Collaborating institutions collected whole blood in K2EDTA tubes following their own protocols. For TCRbeta analysis, collaborator samples were shipped as frozen whole blood, as isolated PBMCs, or as DNA extracted from either sample type. The chain is assembled from TRBV6-5 and TRBJ1-3; the D gene is unclear. This receptor was obtained from a man in his forties or fifties with COVID-19, enrolled during active disease. Sequenced sample: peripheral blood. CDR3 loop: CASSRQGSSGNTIYF. The sequenced DNA is TGTGCCAGCAGTCGACAAGGAAGCTCTGGAAACACCATATATTTT.